Sequencing of this T cell receptor (beta chain) was carried out in a study of blood T cell repertoires in COVID-19. Overall study: Researchers got acute and convalescent COVID-19 samples from the United States, Italy and Spain. PBMCs, B-cell-depleted T cells, or T cells provided the cDNA or gDNA that made up the material.

Study processing details: Estimation of nucleated cell counts was performed using reference gene primer amplification. Profiling relied on immunoSEQ multiplex PCR, and the TCRdb table lists in-frame clones only, not all of them. D and trimming were read from the DNA, whereas the V and J calls and clone size are those reported in that table. Of around 25,000 clones in the sample, 80% to 90% are singletons; the top ten hold 15% to 20%. The V and J ends lost 0 bases and 3 bases respectively, with 12 bases between them. The CDR3 covers 17 residues. Per germline, CDR1 LGHDT and CDR2 YNNKEL (reference sequence).

The sample comprised peripheral blood. The chain is built from TRBV3-1 (or the pseudogene TRBV3-2) and TRBJ2-6, with D unclear. The TCR originated in an elderly woman with acute or convalescent COVID-19. This chain's CDR3 is CASSQDSPTVGANVLTF. The CDR3 nucleotides are TGTGCCAGCAGCCAAGATTCCCCAACGGTTGGGGCCAACGTCCTGACTTTC.